Presented here are 12 T cell receptor beta chains from one specimen sequenced in a study of post-analysis software for immune sequencing data (dated by TCRdb to between 2014 and 2017). Results and caveats for the whole study, not just this receptor: Patients showed significantly higher frequencies than controls for 4 or 5 TRBV segments, among them TRBV5-6, TRBV5-1 and TRBV20-1.

Their antigen targets remain unknown. The library was built by means of PCR. Reads for this sample came from an Illumina HiSeq 2500. Unique molecular identifiers were incorporated into TCR beta cDNA libraries to reduce PCR and sequencing biases. In TCRdb, the public reads were trimmed at Q25 with fastp and aligned with MiXCR, with productive beta chains retained. Rows merge per CDR3 protein into single entries with the most common DNA and genes. Recorded for this sample are roughly 580,000 distinct CDR3 sequences; roughly two fifths of them occurred a single time. The biggest ten clones account for about 1.8% of the sample. Specimen: blood. These receptors were obtained from a girl aged 5-17 years with multiple sclerosis.

CDR3 sequence (DNA): TGCAGTGCTAGGGAGTCGGACAGGTCCCTTGGCTACACCTTC. Translating it yields CSARESDRSLGYTF. The V call is TRBV20-1, the J call TRBJ1-2, with 7 bases lining up with TRBD1. V lost 3 bases and J lost 7; bases outside the gene matches: 11. CDR1 is DFQATT and CDR2 is SNEGSKA in the germline V gene (reference sequence). CDR3 size: 14 residues.

The CDR3 sequence is CASSWRKTGEINQPQHF. The CDR3 DNA follows: TGCGCCAGCAGCTGGAGGAAAACAGGGGAGATCAATCAGCCCCAGCATTTT. The rearrangement uses TRBV5-1 and TRBJ1-5; TRBD1 matches at 7 bases. The CDR3 contains 17 residues. Unmatched junction bases numbered 12, after V lost 3 bases and J lost 3 bases. Germline V gene sequence: CDR1 SGHRS, CDR2 YFSETQ.

The V call is TRBV6-6, the J call TRBJ2-3; D is perhaps TRBD1 or TRBD2 (5 bases each). Trimming cost V 2 bases and J 2 bases, with 11 bases left between them. The V gene's germline CDR1 is MNHNY and CDR2 SVGAGI (reference sequence). This CDR3 region has 15 residues. CDR3 residues: CASSYGGSPTDTQYF. In DNA, the CDR3 is TGTGCCAGCAGTTACGGGGGATCACCCACAGATACGCAGTATTTT.

The genes are TRBV5-6 and TRBJ2-7; 8 bases fit TRBD1. Germline V gives CDR1 SGHDT, CDR2 YYEEEE. The J segment lost 6 bases and the V segment lost 2 bases, leaving 4 bases of the junction unmatched. The CDR3 is 13 residues long. The CDR3: CASSFRTGGEQYF. The CDR3 region has the DNA TGTGCCAGCAGCTTTCGTACAGGGGGCGAGCAGTACTTC. The whole variable domain, filled in from reference TRBV5-6 and TRBJ2-7, reads DAGVTQSPTHLIKTRGQQVTLRCSPKSGHDTVSWYQQALGQGPQFIFQYYEEEERQRGNFPDRFSGHQFPNYSSELNVNALLLGDSALYLCASSFRTGGEQYFGPGTRLTVT.

The chain employs TRBV6-6 and TRBJ2-1; 9 nucleotides align to TRBD2. CDR1 is MNHNY and CDR2 is SVGAGI in the germline V gene (reference sequence). V gave up 6 bases and J gave up 4 bases; unmatched junction bases: 10. The CDR3 loop spans 16 amino acids. The CDR3 reads CASSPTGLAGYNEQFF. CDR3 DNA sequence: TGTGCCAGCAGCCCAACGGGACTAGCAGGGTACAATGAGCAGTTCTTC.

The rearrangement joins TRBV6-6 to TRBJ2-5, with D maybe TRBD2 (5 bases). CDR1 and CDR2 from the germline V gene are MNHNY and SVGAGI (reference sequence). The ends were cut back, 6 bases at V and 3 bases at J, with 11 bases in the middle. The CDR3 contains 13 residues. CDR3 region: CASRSGSKETQYF. The DNA for the CDR3 is TGTGCCAGCAGGAGCGGATCAAAAGAGACCCAGTACTTC.

The genes are TRBV20-1 and TRBJ2-3; a possible D gene is TRBD2 (5 bases). This CDR3 region has 15 residues. V lost 5 bases and J lost 1, with 16 bases in between. Germline CDR1 reads DFQATT; CDR2 reads SNEGSKA (reference sequence). CDR3: CSAPGLLGGTDTQYF. CDR3 in DNA: TGCAGTGCTCCCGGACTTCTTGGGGGCACAGATACGCAGTATTTT.

This clonotype has more than one count but fewer than ten. This rearrangement joins TRBV29-1 to TRBJ1-1; perhaps TRBD1 as D (6 bases). Germline V gene sequence: CDR1 SQVTM, CDR2 ANQGSEA. Trimming removed 7 bases at V and 1 base at J, with 16 bases between. The CDR3 has 14 amino acids. The CDR3 spells CSGVRDTSNTEAFF. The CDR3 nucleotides are TGCAGCGGTGTAAGGGACACCTCGAACACTGAAGCTTTCTTT.

The genes are TRBV5-6 and TRBJ2-1; 10 bases map to TRBD2. V trimming: 2 bases; J trimming: 5 bases; junction bases outside the gene matches: 7. CDR3 length equals 16 residues. From germline, CDR1 is SGHDT and CDR2 YYEEEE. The CDR3 bases are TGTGCCAGCAGCTTCGGACTAGCGGTTAACCACAATGAGCAGTTCTTC. Translation: CASSFGLAVNHNEQFF.

V is TRBV7-6 and J is TRBJ2-3; 9 nucleotides agree with TRBD1. The length of the CDR3 is 19 residues. CDR1 and CDR2 from the germline V gene are SGHVS and FNYEAQ. Unmatched junction bases numbered 15, after V lost 1 base and J lost 4 bases. The CDR3: CASSLGEFRDRVVPDTQYF. The CDR3 DNA is TGTGCCAGCAGCTTAGGAGAATTCCGGGACAGGGTAGTCCCAGATACGCAGTATTTT. The full variable domain, its missing parts supplied by reference TRBV7-6 and TRBJ2-3, is GAGVSQSPRYKVTKRGQDVALRCDPISGHVSLYWYRQALGQGPEFLTYFNYEAQQDKSGLPNDRFSAERPEGSISTLTIQRTEQRDSAMYRCASSLGEFRDRVVPDTQYFGPGTRLTVL.

This clonotype was seen many times. The chain links TRBV20-1 to TRBJ2-7; weak D call: TRBD1 (7 bases). Deletions cut 6 bases from V and 6 bases from J, with 21 bases between. CDR1 is DFQATT and CDR2 is SNEGSKA in the germline V gene (reference sequence). This CDR3 region has 14 residues. CDR3 in DNA: TGCAGTGCCAGTAGGTCAGGGGGAGGATCCGAGCAGTACTTC. Translated: CSASRSGGGSEQYF.

This clonotype was picked up a small number of times. The V and J genes are TRBV12-3 or TRBV12-4 and TRBJ1-2, with 7 bases matching TRBD1. This CDR3 comprises 14 residues. J gave up 5 bases and V 6 bases, and 9 bases lay outside the gene matches. CDR3 in amino acids: CASSLGTAFYGYTF. The CDR3 DNA reads TGTGCCAGCAGCCTGGGGACAGCGTTTTATGGCTACACCTTC.